This is a list of T cell receptor beta chains from one sample in a study of cytomegalovirus exposure and HLA in healthy donors. Using immunoSEQ multiplex PCR, the repertoire was profiled, and TCRdb retains in-frame clones only, with some absent. Of 150,000 to 180,000 clones listed, approximately 72% are singletons. The sample comprised PBMCs. All receptors come from a young man in good health and CMV-seronegative. CDR3s include the opening cysteine and the closing phenylalanine or tryptophan. D genes are given only for firm matches. Size tells how often a clone was seen (once, few, many) or the class of an expanded clone, and some rows leave it out.

clone size: NA
D gene: TRBD1
V gene: TRBV10-3
J gene: TRBJ2-6
CDR3 DNA: TGTGCCATCAGGGAGGGGACAGGGGGCTCCGGGGCCAACGTCCTGACTTTC
CDR3 protein: CAIREGTGGSGANVLTF

clone size: NA
D gene: TRBD2
V gene: TRBV29-1
J gene: TRBJ2-3
CDR3 DNA: TGCAGCGTGACGACTAGCGGGGGGGCGGGAGATACGCAGTATTTT
CDR3 protein: CSVTTSGGAGDTQYF

clone size: NA
D gene: NA
V gene: TRBV5-6
J gene: TRBJ1-6
CDR3 DNA: TGTGCCAGCAGCTTTGGGCCAGCCAGGTTAAATTCACCCCTCCACTTT
CDR3 protein: CASSFGPARLNSPLHF

clone size: NA
D gene: TRBD1
V gene: TRBV27
J gene: TRBJ2-1
CDR3 DNA: TGTGCCAGCAGTTTAGGGACAGAGGAGTTCTTC
CDR3 protein: CASSLGTEEFF

clone size: NA
D gene: TRBD2
V gene: TRBV7-9
J gene: TRBJ2-1
CDR3 DNA: TGTGCCAGCAGCTGGACGGAGCGGGGGGCCCACAATGAGCAGTTCTTC
CDR3 protein: CASSWTERGAHNEQFF

clone size: once
D gene: TRBD1
V gene: TRBV4-1
J gene: TRBJ1-5
CDR3 DNA: TGCGCCAGCAGCCAAGGGACAGGGGCTAATCAGCCCCAGCATTTT
CDR3 protein: CASSQGTGANQPQHF

clone size: NA
D gene: NA
V gene: TRBV15
J gene: TRBJ1-4
CDR3 DNA: TGTGCCACCAGCATTGGGGCTTTTAATGAAAAACTGTTTTTT
CDR3 protein: CATSIGAFNEKLFF

clone size: NA
D gene: TRBD2
V gene: TRBV7-9
J gene: TRBJ2-7
CDR3 DNA: TGTGCCAGCAGCTTAGCCAGCGGGGGGACCAATTCCTACGAGCAGTACTTC
CDR3 protein: CASSLASGGTNSYEQYF

clone size: few
D gene: TRBD1
V gene: TRBV11-2
J gene: TRBJ1-1
CDR3 DNA: TGTGCCAGCAGCTCACAGGGGGCGAACACTGAAGCTTTCTTT
CDR3 protein: CASSSQGANTEAFF

clone size: NA
D gene: NA
V gene: TRBV11-1
J gene: TRBJ2-7
CDR3 DNA: TGTGCCAGCAGCTCCCACCCCCCAGGCCGTCCCGCCTACGAGCAGTACTTC
CDR3 protein: CASSSHPPGRPAYEQYF

clone size: NA
D gene: NA
V gene: TRBV6-5
J gene: TRBJ2-2
CDR3 DNA: TGTGCCAGCAGCTTAACAGGGAGTAGGCCCGGGGAGCTGTTTTTT
CDR3 protein: CASSLTGSRPGELFF

clone size: few
D gene: NA
V gene: TRBV4-2
J gene: TRBJ2-7
CDR3 DNA: TGTGCCAGCAGCCAAGTCCTAGGGGTGGGGGGTTACGAGCAGTACTTC
CDR3 protein: CASSQVLGVGGYEQYF

clone size: NA
D gene: NA
V gene: TRBV19
J gene: TRBJ2-2
CDR3 DNA: TGTGCCACTAGACTCGAGGGCAGGGGTGACACCGGGGAGCTGTTTTTT
CDR3 protein: CATRLEGRGDTGELFF

clone size: NA
D gene: TRBD1
V gene: TRBV29-1
J gene: TRBJ1-4
CDR3 DNA: TGCAGCGCAGAGGGGACAGGGTGGAATGAAAAACTGTTTTTT
CDR3 protein: CSAEGTGWNEKLFF

clone size: few
D gene: NA
V gene: TRBV19
J gene: TRBJ1-2
CDR3 DNA: TGTGCCAGTAGTCTGGGGAGAAGGTCTTGGGGCTACACCTTC
CDR3 protein: CASSLGRRSWGYTF

clone size: NA
D gene: NA
V gene: TRBV5-5
J gene: TRBJ1-1
CDR3 DNA: TGTGCCAGCAGCTTGCGGTTTGGTAACACTGAAGCTTTCTTT
CDR3 protein: CASSLRFGNTEAFF

clone size: NA
D gene: NA
V gene: TRBV7-2
J gene: TRBJ1-1
CDR3 DNA: TGTGCCAGCAGCAGGCCTACAGGGCTGGAAGGAGCTTTCTTT
CDR3 protein: CASSRPTGLEGAFF

clone size: NA
D gene: NA
V gene: TRBV5-1
J gene: TRBJ2-6
CDR3 DNA: TGCGCCAGCAGCCCTTTTATGGGGGGGGCCGGGGCCAACGTCCTGACTTTC
CDR3 protein: CASSPFMGGAGANVLTF

clone size: few
D gene: NA
V gene: TRBV6-1
J gene: TRBJ2-3
CDR3 DNA: TGTGCCAGCAGTGAAGCGGGCCAATACTTCACAGATACGCAGTATTTT
CDR3 protein: CASSEAGQYFTDTQYF

clone size: NA
D gene: NA
V gene: TRBV7-7
J gene: TRBJ2-5
CDR3 DNA: TGTGCTAGCAGCTCACAGCCCAGACAAGAGACCCAGTACTTC
CDR3 protein: CASSSQPRQETQYF

clone size: NA
D gene: TRBD1
V gene: TRBV6-5
J gene: TRBJ1-1
CDR3 DNA: TGTGCCAGCAGGGGACAGCGGAACACTGAAGCTTTCTTT
CDR3 protein: CASRGQRNTEAFF

clone size: few
D gene: TRBD1
V gene: TRBV5-1
J gene: TRBJ1-6
CDR3 DNA: TGCGCCAGCAGCGCCAGGACAGGGGGCTCACCCCTCCACTTT
CDR3 protein: CASSARTGGSPLHF

clone size: NA
D gene: NA
V gene: TRBV4-2
J gene: TRBJ1-4
CDR3 DNA: TGTGCCAGCAGCCAAGGAGGCCAGAATGAAAAACTGTTTTTT
CDR3 protein: CASSQGGQNEKLFF

clone size: NA
D gene: NA
V gene: TRBV9
J gene: TRBJ1-2
CDR3 DNA: TGTGCCAGCAGCGTACCGGGTCGGGGCTACACCTTC
CDR3 protein: CASSVPGRGYTF

clone size: once
D gene: NA
V gene: TRBV20-1
J gene: TRBJ2-1
CDR3 DNA: TGCAGTGCCCATGACAATGAGCAGTTCTTC
CDR3 protein: CSAHDNEQFF

clone size: NA
D gene: NA
V gene: TRBV19
J gene: TRBJ2-7
CDR3 DNA: TGTGCCAGTAGTGCCCCCCTAAGGGGCGAGCAGTACTTC
CDR3 protein: CASSAPLRGEQYF

clone size: NA
D gene: NA
V gene: TRBV6-6
J gene: TRBJ1-5
CDR3 DNA: TGTGCCAGCAGTTCGATCACCGGTAGAAACAATCAGCCCCAGCATTTT
CDR3 protein: CASSSITGRNNQPQHF

clone size: NA
D gene: NA
V gene: TRBV5-1
J gene: TRBJ2-3
CDR3 DNA: TGCGCCAGCAGCTTGGGGACAGAGGCAGATACGCAGTATTTT
CDR3 protein: CASSLGTEADTQYF

clone size: NA
D gene: NA
V gene: TRBV4-3
J gene: TRBJ1-2
CDR3 DNA: TGCGCCAGCAGCCGAGGCGGGTCACTGGGCTACACCTTC
CDR3 protein: CASSRGGSLGYTF

clone size: NA
D gene: NA
V gene: TRBV5-1
J gene: TRBJ1-1
CDR3 DNA: TGCGCCAGCAGCTCTGAAGCCACTGAAGCTTTCTTT
CDR3 protein: CASSSEATEAFF

clone size: NA
D gene: NA
V gene: TRBV5-1
J gene: TRBJ2-3
CDR3 DNA: TGCGCCAGCAGCTTGGTACCGGGTAGCACAGATACGCAGTATTTT
CDR3 protein: CASSLVPGSTDTQYF

clone size: few
D gene: TRBD2
V gene: TRBV6-1
J gene: TRBJ2-1
CDR3 DNA: TGTGCCAGCGGAGCCTTCCGGACTAGGGGGCAGTTCTTC
CDR3 protein: CASGAFRTRGQFF

clone size: NA
D gene: TRBD1
V gene: TRBV9
J gene: TRBJ2-7
CDR3 DNA: TGTGCCAGCAGCCCCACACCAGGGGGCCCTGACGAGCAGTACTTC
CDR3 protein: CASSPTPGGPDEQYF

clone size: once
D gene: TRBD1
V gene: TRBV18
J gene: TRBJ1-1
CDR3 DNA: TGTGCCAGCTCACTTAGAGGACAGGGGGAGTCTGAAGCTTTCTTT
CDR3 protein: CASSLRGQGESEAFF

clone size: NA
D gene: TRBD1
V gene: TRBV9
J gene: TRBJ1-1
CDR3 DNA: TGTGCCAGCAGCCTTGGGACAGGGCTTAAGGACACTGAAGCTTTCTTT
CDR3 protein: CASSLGTGLKDTEAFF

clone size: NA
D gene: TRBD1
V gene: TRBV2
J gene: TRBJ2-5
CDR3 DNA: TGTGCCAGCAGGGGGGACAGGTTTGAGACCCAGTACTTC
CDR3 protein: CASRGDRFETQYF

clone size: NA
D gene: NA
V gene: TRBV11-2
J gene: TRBJ1-2
CDR3 DNA: TGTGCCAGCAGCTTAGTAATATTAGGAGGGGATGGCTACACCTTC
CDR3 protein: CASSLVILGGDGYTF

clone size: once
D gene: NA
V gene: TRBV28
J gene: TRBJ2-2
CDR3 DNA: TGTGCCAGCAGTTTAGGAGATTTCAACACCGGGGAGCTGTTTTTT
CDR3 protein: CASSLGDFNTGELFF

clone size: NA
D gene: TRBD1
V gene: TRBV6-5
J gene: TRBJ2-7
CDR3 DNA: TGTGCCAGCAGTTACAGCACGGGACAGGTCACCTACGAGCAGTACTTC
CDR3 protein: CASSYSTGQVTYEQYF

clone size: few
D gene: TRBD1
V gene: TRBV7-9
J gene: TRBJ2-7
CDR3 DNA: TGTGCCAGCAGCTTATTACAGGGGGCCTACGAGCAGTACTTC
CDR3 protein: CASSLLQGAYEQYF

clone size: few
D gene: TRBD1
V gene: TRBV4-2
J gene: TRBJ1-1
CDR3 DNA: TGTGCCAGCAGCCAACCCCTAGGACAGGGTAATACTGAAGCTTTCTTT
CDR3 protein: CASSQPLGQGNTEAFF

clone size: NA
D gene: NA
V gene: TRBV7-2
J gene: TRBJ2-1
CDR3 DNA: TGTGCCAGCAGCTTAATAAGACTCGCACCCCTCCATGAGCAGTTCTTC
CDR3 protein: CASSLIRLAPLHEQFF

clone size: few
D gene: NA
V gene: TRBV19
J gene: TRBJ1-2
CDR3 DNA: TGTGCCAGTAGTATGTCAGGCAGGAACTATGGCTACACCTTC
CDR3 protein: CASSMSGRNYGYTF

clone size: NA
D gene: NA
V gene: TRBV5-5
J gene: TRBJ1-1
CDR3 DNA: TGTGCCAGCAGCTTGGCCACCTTGGCAGGGACTTTCTTT
CDR3 protein: CASSLATLAGTFF

clone size: NA
D gene: TRBD2
V gene: TRBV4-1
J gene: TRBJ2-5
CDR3 DNA: TGCGCCAGCAGCCAAGATCAGGCAGGGAGGGACGGGCAGTACTTC
CDR3 protein: CASSQDQAGRDGQYF

clone size: NA
D gene: TRBD1
V gene: TRBV19
J gene: TRBJ2-7
CDR3 DNA: TGTGCCACCGCACCAAACTACAGGGGACATAGGAACGAGCAGTACTTC
CDR3 protein: CATAPNYRGHRNEQYF